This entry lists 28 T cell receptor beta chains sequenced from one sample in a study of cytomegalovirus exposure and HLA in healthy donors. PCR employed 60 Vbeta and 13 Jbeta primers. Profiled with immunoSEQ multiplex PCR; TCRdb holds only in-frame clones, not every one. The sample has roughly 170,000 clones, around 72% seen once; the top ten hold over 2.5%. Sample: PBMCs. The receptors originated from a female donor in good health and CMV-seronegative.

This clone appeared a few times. Here the CDR3 DNA reads TGTGCCAGCAGCTCCCGCGGCGGCCAGGGAGGCACTGAAGCTTTCTTT. Translating gives CASSSRGGQGGTEAFF. The genes are TRBV7-3 and TRBJ1-1; weak D call: TRBD1 (5 bases). This CDR3 region has 16 residues. V gave up 4 bases and J gave up 4 bases, with 19 bases separating them. Germline-derived CDR1 and CDR2 are SGHTA and FQGTGA.

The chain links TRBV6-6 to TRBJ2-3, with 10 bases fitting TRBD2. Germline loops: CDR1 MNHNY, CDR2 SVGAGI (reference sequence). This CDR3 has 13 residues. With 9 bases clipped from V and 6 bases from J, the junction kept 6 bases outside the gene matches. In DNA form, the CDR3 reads TGTGCCAGTACTAGCGGGGTGGGGGATACGCAGTATTTT. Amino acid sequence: CASTSGVGDTQYF.

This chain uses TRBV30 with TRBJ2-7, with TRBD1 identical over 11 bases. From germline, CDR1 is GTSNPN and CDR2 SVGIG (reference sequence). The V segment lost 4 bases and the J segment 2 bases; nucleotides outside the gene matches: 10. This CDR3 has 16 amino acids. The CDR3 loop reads CAWIPRGDRGTYEQYF. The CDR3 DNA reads TGTGCCTGGATTCCTAGAGGGGACAGGGGGACCTACGAGCAGTACTTC. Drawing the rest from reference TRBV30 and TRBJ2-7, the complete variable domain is SQTIHQWPATLVQPVGSPLSLECTVEGTSNPNLYWYRQAAGRGLQLLFYSVGIGQISSEVPQNLSASRPQDRQFILSSKKLLLSDSGFYLCAWIPRGDRGTYEQYFGPGTRLTVT.

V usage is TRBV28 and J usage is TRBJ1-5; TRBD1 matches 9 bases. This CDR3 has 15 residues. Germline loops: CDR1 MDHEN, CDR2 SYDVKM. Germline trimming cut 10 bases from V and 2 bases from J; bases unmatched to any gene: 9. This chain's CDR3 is CATVRQGVGNQPQHF. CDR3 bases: TGTGCCACCGTAAGACAGGGGGTCGGCAATCAGCCCCAGCATTTT.

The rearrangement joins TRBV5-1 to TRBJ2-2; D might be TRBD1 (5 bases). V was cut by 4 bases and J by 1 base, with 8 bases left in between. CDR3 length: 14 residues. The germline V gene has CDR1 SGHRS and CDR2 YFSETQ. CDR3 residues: CASSPTGNTGELFF. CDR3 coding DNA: TGCGCCAGCAGCCCCACAGGGAACACCGGGGAGCTGTTTTTT. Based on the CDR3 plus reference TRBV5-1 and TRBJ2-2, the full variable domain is KAGVTQTPRYLIKTRGQQVTLSCSPISGHRSVSWYQQTPGQGLQFLFEYFSETQRNKGNFPGRFSGRQFSNSRSEMNVSTLELGDSALYLCASSPTGNTGELFFGEGSRLTVL.

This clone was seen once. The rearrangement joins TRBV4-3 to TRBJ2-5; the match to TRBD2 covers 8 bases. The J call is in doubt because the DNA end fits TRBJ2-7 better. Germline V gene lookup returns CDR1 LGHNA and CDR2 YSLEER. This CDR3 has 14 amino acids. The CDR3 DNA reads TGCGCCAGCAGCCAAGTACTGGCGGGAGGCGAGCAGTACTTC. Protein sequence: CASSQVLAGGEQYF.

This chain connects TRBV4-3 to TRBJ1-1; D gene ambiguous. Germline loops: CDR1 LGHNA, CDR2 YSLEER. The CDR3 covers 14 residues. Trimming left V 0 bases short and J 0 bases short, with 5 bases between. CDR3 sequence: CASSQDGVNTEAFF. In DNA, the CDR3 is TGCGCCAGCAGCCAAGATGGAGTGAACACTGAAGCTTTCTTT.

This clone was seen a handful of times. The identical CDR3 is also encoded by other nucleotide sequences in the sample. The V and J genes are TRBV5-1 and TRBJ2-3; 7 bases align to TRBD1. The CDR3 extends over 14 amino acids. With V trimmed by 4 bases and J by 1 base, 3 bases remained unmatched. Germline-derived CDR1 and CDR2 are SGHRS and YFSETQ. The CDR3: CASSPGQGTDTQYF. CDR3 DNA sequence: TGCGCCAGCAGCCCCGGACAGGGCACAGATACGCAGTATTTT.

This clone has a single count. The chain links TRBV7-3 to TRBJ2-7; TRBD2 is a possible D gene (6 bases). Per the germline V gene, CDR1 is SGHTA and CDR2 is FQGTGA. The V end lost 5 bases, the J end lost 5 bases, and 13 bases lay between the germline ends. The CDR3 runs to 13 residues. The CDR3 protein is CASSQGASDEQYF. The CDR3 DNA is TGTGCCAGCAGCCAAGGGGCTAGCGACGAGCAGTACTTC.

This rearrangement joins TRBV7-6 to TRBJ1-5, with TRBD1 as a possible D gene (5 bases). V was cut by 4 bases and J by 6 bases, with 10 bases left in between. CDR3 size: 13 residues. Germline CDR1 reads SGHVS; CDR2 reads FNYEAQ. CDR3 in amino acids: CASSSYTGQPQHF. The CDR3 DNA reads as TGTGCCAGCAGCTCCTACACAGGTCAGCCCCAGCATTTT.

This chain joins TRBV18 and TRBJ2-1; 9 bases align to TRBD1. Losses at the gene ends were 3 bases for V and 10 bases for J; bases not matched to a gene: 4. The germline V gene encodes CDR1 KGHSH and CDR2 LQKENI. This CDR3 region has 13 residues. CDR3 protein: CASSPKTGGEQFF. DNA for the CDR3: TGTGCCAGCTCACCCAAGACAGGGGGAGAGCAGTTCTTC. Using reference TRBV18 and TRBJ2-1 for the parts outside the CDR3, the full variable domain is NAGVMQNPRHLVRRRGQEARLRCSPMKGHSHVYWYRQLPEEGLKFMVYLQKENIIDESGMPKERFSAEFPKEGPSILRIQQVVRGDSAAYFCASSPKTGGEQFFGPGTRLTVL.

CDR3 nucleotide sequence: TGTGCCAGTAGGAGCTCCAGGGGGGTGAGCACAGATACGCAGTATTTT. This encodes CASRSSRGVSTDTQYF. The chain has TRBV19 and TRBJ2-3; D perhaps matches TRBD1 (7 bases). CDR1 and CDR2 (germline): LNHDA, SQIVND (reference sequence). This CDR3 is built from 16 residues. Trimming took off 6 bases at V and 0 bases at J, with 16 bases between the two ends.

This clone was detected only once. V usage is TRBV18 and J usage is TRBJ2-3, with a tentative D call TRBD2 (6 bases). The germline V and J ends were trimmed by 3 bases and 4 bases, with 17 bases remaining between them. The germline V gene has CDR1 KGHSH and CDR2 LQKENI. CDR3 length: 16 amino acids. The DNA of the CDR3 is TGTGCCAGCTCACCTATGGCGGCGGGGATAGCAGATACGCAGTATTTT. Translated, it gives CASSPMAAGIADTQYF. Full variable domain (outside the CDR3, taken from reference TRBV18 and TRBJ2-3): NAGVMQNPRHLVRRRGQEARLRCSPMKGHSHVYWYRQLPEEGLKFMVYLQKENIIDESGMPKERFSAEFPKEGPSILRIQQVVRGDSAAYFCASSPMAAGIADTQYFGPGTRLTVL.

CDR3 residues: CASKRHTGELFF. The CDR3 DNA follows: TGTGCCAGCAAGAGGCACACCGGGGAGCTGTTTTTT. The chain joins TRBV6-5 to TRBJ2-2; D is uncertain. The germline V gene has CDR1 MNHEY and CDR2 SVGAGI. The V gene lost 7 bases and the J gene lost 3 bases, with 6 bases spanning the gap. The CDR3 covers 12 residues.

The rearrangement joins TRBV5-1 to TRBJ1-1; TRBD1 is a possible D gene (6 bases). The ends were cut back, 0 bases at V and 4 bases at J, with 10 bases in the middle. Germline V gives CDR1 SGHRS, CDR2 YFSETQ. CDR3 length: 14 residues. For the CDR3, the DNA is TGCGCCAGCAGCTTGGCAGGGGCGGGCACTGAAGCTTTCTTT. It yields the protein CASSLAGAGTEAFF.

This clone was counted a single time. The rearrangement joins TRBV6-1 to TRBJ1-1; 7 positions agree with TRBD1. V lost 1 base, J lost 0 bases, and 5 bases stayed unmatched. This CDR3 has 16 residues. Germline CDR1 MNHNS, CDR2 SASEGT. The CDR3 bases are TGTGCCAGCAGTGAAGGTTGGGGACAGTTGAACACTGAAGCTTTCTTT. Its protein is CASSEGWGQLNTEAFF.

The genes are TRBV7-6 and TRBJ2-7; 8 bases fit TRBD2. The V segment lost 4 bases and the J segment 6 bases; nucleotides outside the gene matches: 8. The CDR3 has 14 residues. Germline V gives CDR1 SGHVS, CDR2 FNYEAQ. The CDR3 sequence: CASSSTAGTSEQYF. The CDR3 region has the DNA TGTGCCAGCAGCTCAACCGCCGGGACTAGCGAGCAGTACTTC. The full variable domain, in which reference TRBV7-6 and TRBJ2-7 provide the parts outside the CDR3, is GAGVSQSPRYKVTKRGQDVALRCDPISGHVSLYWYRQALGQGPEFLTYFNYEAQQDKSGLPNDRFSAERPEGSISTLTIQRTEQRDSAMYRCASSSTAGTSEQYFGPGTRLTVT.

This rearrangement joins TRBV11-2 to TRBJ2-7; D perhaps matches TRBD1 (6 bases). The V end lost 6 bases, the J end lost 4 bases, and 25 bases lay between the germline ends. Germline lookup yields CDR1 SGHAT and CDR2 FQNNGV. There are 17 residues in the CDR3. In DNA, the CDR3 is TGTGCCAGCAGGTCCGGCAGGCAGGGGCCCATCCAATACGAGCAGTACTTC. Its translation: CASRSGRQGPIQYEQYF.

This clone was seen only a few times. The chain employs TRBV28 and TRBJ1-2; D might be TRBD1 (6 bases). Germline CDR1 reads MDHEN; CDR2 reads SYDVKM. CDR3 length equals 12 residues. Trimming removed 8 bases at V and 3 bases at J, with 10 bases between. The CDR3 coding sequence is TGTGCCAGCGCACAGGGTGACTATGGCTACACCTTC. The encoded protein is CASAQGDYGYTF.

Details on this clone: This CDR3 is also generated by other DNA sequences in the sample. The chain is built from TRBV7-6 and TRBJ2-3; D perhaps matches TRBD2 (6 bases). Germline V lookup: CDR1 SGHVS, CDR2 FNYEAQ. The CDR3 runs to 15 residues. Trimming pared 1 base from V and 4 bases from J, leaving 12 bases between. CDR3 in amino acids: CASSLGGGKADTQYF. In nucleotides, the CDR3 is TGTGCCAGCAGCTTAGGTGGCGGGAAGGCAGATACGCAGTATTTT.

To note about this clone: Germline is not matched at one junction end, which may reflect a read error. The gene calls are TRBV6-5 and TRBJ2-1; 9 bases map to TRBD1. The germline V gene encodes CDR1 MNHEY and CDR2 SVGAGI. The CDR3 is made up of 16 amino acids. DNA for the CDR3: TGTGCCAGTAGTTGGGACAGGGATGTTCTAGCGGATGAGCAGTTCTTC. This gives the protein CASSWDRDVLADEQFF.

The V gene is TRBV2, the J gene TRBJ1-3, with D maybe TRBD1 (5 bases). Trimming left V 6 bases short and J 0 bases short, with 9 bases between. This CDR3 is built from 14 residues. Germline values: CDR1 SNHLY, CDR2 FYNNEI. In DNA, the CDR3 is TGTGCCAGCAGCGCGGGGCACTCTGGAAACACCATATATTTT. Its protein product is CASSAGHSGNTIYF.

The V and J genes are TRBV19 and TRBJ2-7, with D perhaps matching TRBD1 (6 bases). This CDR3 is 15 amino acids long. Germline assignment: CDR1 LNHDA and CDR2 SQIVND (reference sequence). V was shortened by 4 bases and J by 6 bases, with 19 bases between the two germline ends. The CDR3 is CASSRARDMWTEQYF. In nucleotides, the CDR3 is TGTGCCAGTAGTAGAGCCCGGGACATGTGGACCGAGCAGTACTTC.

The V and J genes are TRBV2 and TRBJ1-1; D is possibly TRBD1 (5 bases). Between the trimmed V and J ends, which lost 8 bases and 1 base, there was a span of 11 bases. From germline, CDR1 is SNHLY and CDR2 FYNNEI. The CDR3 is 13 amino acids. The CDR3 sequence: CASGGLWNTEAFF. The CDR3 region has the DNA TGTGCCAGCGGGGGACTATGGAACACTGAAGCTTTCTTT.

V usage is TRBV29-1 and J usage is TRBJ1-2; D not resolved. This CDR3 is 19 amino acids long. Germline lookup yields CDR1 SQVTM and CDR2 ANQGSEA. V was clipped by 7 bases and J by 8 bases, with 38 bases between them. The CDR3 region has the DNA TGCAGCGCCGACCCCCCCCCGGAACACCCGGAGTCGGGGTCGGGGGGCTACACCTTC. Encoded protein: CSADPPPEHPESGSGGYTF.

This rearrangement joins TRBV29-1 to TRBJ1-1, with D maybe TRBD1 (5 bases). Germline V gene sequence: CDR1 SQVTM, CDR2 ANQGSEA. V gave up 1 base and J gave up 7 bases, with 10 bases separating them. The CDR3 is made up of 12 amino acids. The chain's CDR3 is CSVEVGGLEAFF. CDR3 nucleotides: TGCAGCGTTGAAGTCGGGGGACTTGAAGCTTTCTTT.

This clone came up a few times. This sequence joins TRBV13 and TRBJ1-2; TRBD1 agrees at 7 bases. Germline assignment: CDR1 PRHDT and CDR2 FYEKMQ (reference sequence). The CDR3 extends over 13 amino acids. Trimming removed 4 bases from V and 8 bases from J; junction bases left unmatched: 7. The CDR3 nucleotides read TGTGCCAGCAGCTCCATGACAGGGTTCGGCTACACCTTC. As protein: CASSSMTGFGYTF.

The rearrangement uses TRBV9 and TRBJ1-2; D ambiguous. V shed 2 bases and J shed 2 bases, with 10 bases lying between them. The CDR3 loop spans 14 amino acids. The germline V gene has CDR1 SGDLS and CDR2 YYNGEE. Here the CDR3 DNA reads TGTGCCAGCAGCGTGACTGATCAGAACTATGGCTACACCTTC. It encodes CASSVTDQNYGYTF.